The rows below give T cell receptor beta chains drawn from one sample of a study of shared clonotypes between healthy human individuals. Here immunoSEQ multiplex PCR was the method, and the copy in TCRdb shows in-frame clones only, minus some. The sample includes some 2.1 million clones, 85% to 95% of them seen just once. The sequenced material came from naive CD4+ T cells sorted from blood. The origin of the receptors is a man aged 18-30 years in good health. Each CDR3 is given with its conserved first and last residue. Fields, in order: CDR3 DNA, CDR3 protein, D gene, clone size, V gene, J gene. The D gene is left open where the match is weak. A row's size may be missing; if present it is once, few, many or a size class.

TGTGCCAGCTCGGATTGGGGAGGCACAGATACGCAGTATTTT	CASSDWGGTDTQYF	-	-	TRBV7-9	TRBJ2-3
TGTGCTAGCAGCTTAGTAGGGACAGGGAGGCAAGAGACCCAGTACTTC	CASSLVGTGRQETQYF	TRBD1	-	TRBV7-7	TRBJ2-5
TGTGCCACCAGCAGAGGTGGGACGGGGGAAAAACTGTTTTTT	CATSRGGTGEKLFF	-	-	TRBV15	TRBJ1-4
TGTGCCAGCAGTCGGGATAGCGGGAGAAAGTACTTC	CASSRDSGRKYF	TRBD2	-	TRBV6-5	TRBJ2-7
TGCGCCAGCAGCTTGGTCCCGGGACTAGGGGGTGAGCAGTTCTTC	CASSLVPGLGGEQFF	TRBD2	-	TRBV5-1	TRBJ2-1
TGTGCCAGCTCACCAGCGACAGGGGTGGCCTATGGCTACACCTTC	CASSPATGVAYGYTF	TRBD1	-	TRBV18	TRBJ1-2
TGTGCCAGCAGCCCAGGGACAGGGCAAACCGGGGAGCTGTTTTTT	CASSPGTGQTGELFF	TRBD1	-	TRBV2	TRBJ2-2
TGTGCCAGCACCCGATCTGGGGCCAACGTCCTGACTTTC	CASTRSGANVLTF	-	once	TRBV6-5	TRBJ2-6
TGTGCCAGCAGCTTAGCGATTAGCGGGAGTGTACACGAGCAGTACTTC	CASSLAISGSVHEQYF	TRBD2	-	TRBV7-2	TRBJ2-7
TGTGCCAGCAGCATGAGGACAGCGAGCTCTGGAAACACCATATATTTT	CASSMRTASSGNTIYF	-	-	TRBV7-2	TRBJ1-3
TGTGCCAGCTCACCCGAGGGGAACACCGGGGAGCTGTTTTTT	CASSPEGNTGELFF	-	-	TRBV18	TRBJ2-2
TGTGCCAGCAGTGGGAAGGGCACTGAAGCTTTCTTT	CASSGKGTEAFF	-	-	TRBV2	TRBJ1-1
TGTGCCTGGAGTACAGACAGGGGGCTAATTAGTTCACCCCTCCACTTT	CAWSTDRGLISSPLHF	TRBD1	-	TRBV30	TRBJ1-6
TGCGCCAGCAGTAAGGGTAGGGCGAACACCGGGGAGCTGTTTTTT	CASSKGRANTGELFF	-	-	TRBV10-2	TRBJ2-2
TGTGCCAGCAGCCCGGGACAGGGCTCCTACAATGAGCAGTTCTTC	CASSPGQGSYNEQFF	TRBD1	-	TRBV6-1	TRBJ2-1
TGTGCCAGCAGCCTGTCGGGGTTTGGCTACACCTTC	CASSLSGFGYTF	-	-	TRBV11-2	TRBJ1-2
TGTGCCAGCAGCTTAGGGTTTTTCGCGAACACCGGGGAGCTGTTTTTT	CASSLGFFANTGELFF	-	-	TRBV7-2	TRBJ2-2
TGTGCCAGCATCCCCTCGCTGAGAGGGGTTCGGAATGAGCAGTTCTTC	CASIPSLRGVRNEQFF	-	-	TRBV2	TRBJ2-1
TGCGCCAGCAGCCAAGGGACCCCAGGGTCAGCTAACTATGGCTACACCTTC	CASSQGTPGSANYGYTF	-	-	TRBV4-1	TRBJ1-2
TGTGCCAGCAGTACGTGGGGACAAGAGACCCAGTACTTC	CASSTWGQETQYF	-	-	TRBV6-6	TRBJ2-5
TGTGCCAGCAGCTTACAGGGGGCCCAAGAGACCCAGTACTTC	CASSLQGAQETQYF	TRBD1	-	TRBV5-6	TRBJ2-5
TGTGCCAGCAGAGGGATAACGGGGGGGTCCTACAATGAGCAGTTCTTC	CASRGITGGSYNEQFF	TRBD2	-	TRBV11-2	TRBJ2-1
TGCGCCAGCAGACCTTCCACCGGGACAAACTACTACGAGCAGTACTTC	CASRPSTGTNYYEQYF	-	-	TRBV5-1	TRBJ2-7
TGTGCCAGCAGTTGGGGAGTCCACCCAGATACGCAGTATTTT	CASSWGVHPDTQYF	-	-	TRBV7-9	TRBJ2-3
TGCAGTGCTTTGCCCACAGATACGCAGTATTTT	CSALPTDTQYF	-	-	TRBV20-1	TRBJ2-3
TGTGCCATCAGTGAGTCGCGGTTTTCTGGAAACTCCTACAATGAGCAGTTCTTC	CAISESRFSGNSYNEQFF	-	-	TRBV10-3	TRBJ2-1
TGTGCCAGCAGCAGCCCGGGGGGCAATTCACCCCTCCACTTT	CASSSPGGNSPLHF	-	-	TRBV5-4	TRBJ1-6
TGTGCCAGCAGCTCGGGACAGCCGAACAATGAGCAGTTCTTC	CASSSGQPNNEQFF	TRBD1	-	TRBV7-9	TRBJ2-1
TGTGCCAGCAGAAGCAGGGGCCTTGTTTTTGAGCAGTACTTC	CASRSRGLVFEQYF	-	-	TRBV6-5	TRBJ2-7
TGTGCCAGCAGCTTATTACGGAGGACAGGGGCCTACGAGCAGTACTTC	CASSLLRRTGAYEQYF	TRBD1	-	TRBV7-9	TRBJ2-7
TGTGCCAGCAGCCTCATAGCGGGAAGTGAGACCCAGTACTTC	CASSLIAGSETQYF	TRBD2	-	TRBV5-4	TRBJ2-5
TGTGCCAGCAGTGCAGCCCTACAGGGGACCTACGAGCAGTACTTC	CASSAALQGTYEQYF	TRBD1	once	TRBV25-1	TRBJ2-7
TGTGCCAGTAGTATAATCCCGACAGGTATTCTTACTGAAGCTTTCTTT	CASSIIPTGILTEAFF	-	-	TRBV19	TRBJ1-1
TGTGCCAGCAGGTGGGACTTCACCCAAGAGACCCAGTACTTC	CASRWDFTQETQYF	-	-	TRBV14	TRBJ2-5
TGTGCCAGCAGCCCCCTCGTTGGTGGGGCCAACGTCCTGACTTTC	CASSPLVGGANVLTF	-	-	TRBV7-2	TRBJ2-6
TGTGCCATCTCCGGGGGCTGGGAGGCCCAGTACTTC	CAISGGWEAQYF	-	once	TRBV10-3	TRBJ2-5
TGTGCCAGCAGCCGGACAGCCCGGAACTACGAGCAGTACTTC	CASSRTARNYEQYF	-	-	TRBV7-9	TRBJ2-7
TGTGCCAGCAGCTGGGGCCGATGGGCCGAAGCTTTCTTT	CASSWGRWAEAFF	-	-	TRBV7-8	TRBJ1-1
TGTGCCAGCAGCTCTAGGACTAGCAGCCTCACAGATACGCAGTATTTT	CASSSRTSSLTDTQYF	TRBD2	-	TRBV4-2	TRBJ2-3
TGTGCCAGCAGCGTGGCGGAGATTAATGAGCAGTTCTTC	CASSVAEINEQFF	-	-	TRBV9	TRBJ2-1
TGTGCCAGCTCACCGGCAGGCCGGCAAAGCTCTGGAAACACCATATATTTT	CASSPAGRQSSGNTIYF	-	-	TRBV18	TRBJ1-3
TGTGCCAGCAGCTTGGTGGGGACCAGGGGCTACGAGCAGTACTTC	CASSLVGTRGYEQYF	-	-	TRBV5-8	TRBJ2-7
TGTGCCAGCAGCCCAACAGGGTCTGCCGAGCAGTACTTC	CASSPTGSAEQYF	-	-	TRBV7-3	TRBJ2-7
TGTGCCAGCAGTTCCCTAAGGGGGACTAGTGGCTACACCTTC	CASSSLRGTSGYTF	-	once	TRBV6-5	TRBJ1-2
TGCGCCAGCAGCTTGGAAGGTACTGAGCAGTTCTTC	CASSLEGTEQFF	-	once	TRBV5-1	TRBJ2-1
TGCAGCGTTGAAGTGTTGACTAGCGGGAGGAGTAGCGGGGAGCTGTTTTTT	CSVEVLTSGRSSGELFF	TRBD2	-	TRBV29-1	TRBJ2-2
TGCGCCAGCAGCTTAGGGACCCGACTTTCCGGGCAGTTCTTC	CASSLGTRLSGQFF	-	-	TRBV5-1	TRBJ2-1